This T cell receptor (beta chain) was retrieved from a study of blood T cell repertoires in COVID-19. Overall study: Sample material is recorded as cDNA or gDNA derived from T cells, B-cell-depleted T cells, or PBMCs.

Enrollees, roughly 18 to 90 years old, lived in 24 US areas. Donors were grouped by their self-reported clinical history. Cohort 3 recovery required two negative PCRs, clearance, or symptom resolution. A few counts support this clone. The CDR3 runs 11 residues. Deletions cut 6 bases from V and 7 bases from J, with 12 bases between. Germline loops: CDR1 DFQATT, CDR2 SNEGSKA (reference sequence). The table came from immunoSEQ multiplex PCR; TCRdb's copy has only in-frame clones and leaves some out. This repertoire shows 150,000 to 190,000 clones, approximately 79% found once; its top ten account for more than 5.5%.

The rearrangement uses TRBV20-1 and TRBJ1-1, with D perhaps matching TRBD1 (5 bases). Sample: PBMCs or T cells enriched from blood (not recorded which). The TCR sequence derives from a man aged 50 to 59 who had recovered from COVID-19. The CDR3 nucleotides read TGCAGTGCAACGCAGGGATTTGAAGCTTTCTTT. Its protein is CSATQGFEAFF.